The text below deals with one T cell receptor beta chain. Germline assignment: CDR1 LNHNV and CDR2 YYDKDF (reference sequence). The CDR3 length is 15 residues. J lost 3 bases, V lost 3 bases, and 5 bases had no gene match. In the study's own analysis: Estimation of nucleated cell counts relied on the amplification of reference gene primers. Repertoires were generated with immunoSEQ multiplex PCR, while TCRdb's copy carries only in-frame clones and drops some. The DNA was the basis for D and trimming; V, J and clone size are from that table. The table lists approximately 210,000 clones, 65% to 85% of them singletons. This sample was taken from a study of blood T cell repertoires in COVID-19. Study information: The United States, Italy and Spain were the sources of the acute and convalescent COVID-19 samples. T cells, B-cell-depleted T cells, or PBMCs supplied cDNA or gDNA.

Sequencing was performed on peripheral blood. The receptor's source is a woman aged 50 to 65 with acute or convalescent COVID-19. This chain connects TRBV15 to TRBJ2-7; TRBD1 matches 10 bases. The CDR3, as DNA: TGTGCCACCAGCAGGGGCCGGACAGGGGGCTACGAGCAGTACTTC. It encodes CATSRGRTGGYEQYF.